Below are 28 T cell receptor beta chains sequenced from a single sample in a study of T cells in Graves' hyperthyroidism and ophthalmopathy. Authors of the study amplified TCR beta CDR3 regions from RNA transcripts. The HTBI primer set drove a first-round RT-PCR of the TCR CDR3. TCRdb re-called the multiplex PCR reads with MiXCR, one entry per CDR3 protein. Among some 620,000 distinct CDR3 sequences listed, 15% to 20% were seen once. The specimen was blood. The receptors were gathered from a woman under 40 with Graves' hyperthyroidism.

This clonotype was seen repeatedly, ten times or more. The chain uses TRBV27 and TRBJ2-3; possibly TRBD1 or TRBD2 for D (5 bases each). The CDR3 length is 15 residues. CDR1 is MNHEY and CDR2 is SMNVEV in the germline V gene (reference sequence). Between the trimmed V and J ends, which lost 3 bases and 1 base, there was a span of 11 bases. CDR3 region: CASSFTVGGTDTQYF. The CDR3 bases are TGTGCCAGCAGTTTCACCGTGGGGGGCACAGATACGCAGTATTTT.

The chain employs TRBV19 and TRBJ2-3, with TRBD1 matching 8 bases. Per the germline V gene, CDR1 is LNHDA and CDR2 is SQIVND (reference sequence). V lost 11 bases and J lost 6; bases outside the gene matches: 10. CDR3 size: 13 residues. Here the CDR3 DNA reads TGTGCCTCAACTCAGGGGGCGCGGGATACGCAGTATTTT. This translates into CASTQGARDTQYF.

The rearrangement joins TRBV20-1 to TRBJ2-7; possible D gene TRBD2, 6 bases. Germline V gene sequence: CDR1 DFQATT, CDR2 SNEGSKA (reference sequence). This CDR3 spans 15 amino acids. Trimming stripped 1 base from V and 0 bases from J, with 13 bases between. In DNA form, the CDR3 reads TGCAGTGCTAGAGTGGGCGGGGCCATCTCCTACGAGCAGTACTTC. It codes for CSARVGGAISYEQYF.

For this clonotype: Likely a read error: the CDR3 ends without its conserved phenylalanine or tryptophan. V is TRBV20-1 and J is TRBJ2-1; 12 nucleotides agree with TRBD2. CDR3 length equals 16 residues. Losses at the gene ends were 8 bases for V and 1 base for J; bases not matched to a gene: 9. CDR1 is DFQATT and CDR2 is SNEGSKA in the germline V gene (reference sequence). The CDR3 region is CSTAGLAGRSYNEQFS. DNA for the CDR3: TGCAGTACCGCCGGACTAGCGGGAAGATCCTACAATGAGCAGTTCTCC.

Ten or more counts support this clonotype. The chain carries TRBV4-2 and TRBJ2-1, with 9 nucleotides matching TRBD1. This CDR3 is 15 amino acids long. Germline lookup yields CDR1 LGHNA and CDR2 YNFKEQ. J gave up 6 bases and V 1 base, and 4 bases lay outside the gene matches. This CDR3 reads CASSQGGTGFNEQFF. DNA of the CDR3: TGTGCCAGCAGCCAAGGAGGGACAGGGTTCAATGAGCAGTTCTTC.

The sample holds a few counts of this clonotype. DNA for the CDR3: TGTGCCAGCTCACCACCCAAGGGGACAGATGGAACAGATACGCAGTATTTT. Translated, it gives CASSPPKGTDGTDTQYF. The J gene is TRBJ2-3, the V gene TRBV18; 7 bases are shared with TRBD1. Trimming cost V 0 bases and J 3 bases; bases outside gene matches: 9. Germline CDR1 and CDR2: KGHSH and LQKENI. The CDR3 contains 17 residues.

This clonotype was seen at least ten times. This chain connects TRBV6-1 to TRBJ2-1; 13 bases fit TRBD2. Germline CDR1 is MNHNS and CDR2 is SASEGT. V shed 5 bases and J 7 bases; nucleotides not matched to a gene: 5. The CDR3 totals 15 residues. The CDR3 DNA sequence: TGTGCCAGCAGTCGGACTAGCGGGAGACGGAATGAGCAGTTCTTC. It yields the protein CASSRTSGRRNEQFF.

This clonotype was counted at least ten times. This chain joins TRBV20-1 and TRBJ2-1; a possible D gene is TRBD2 (6 bases). The V and J ends lost 6 bases and 9 bases respectively, with 12 bases between them. CDR1 and CDR2 from the germline V gene are DFQATT and SNEGSKA (reference sequence). CDR3 length: 11 residues. This CDR3 is CSASLATEQFF. CDR3 coding DNA: TGCAGTGCGAGTCTAGCGACTGAGCAGTTCTTC.

This chain connects TRBV6-2 or TRBV6-3 to TRBJ2-3, with TRBD2 identical over 8 bases. Germline V gives CDR1 MNHEY, CDR2 SVGEGT. The length of the CDR3 is 17 residues. V dropped 5 bases and J dropped 1; count of bases not matched to a gene: 11. The CDR3 protein is CASSPRGRAGGTDTQYF. CDR3 coding DNA: TGTGCCAGCAGTCCGAGGGGTAGAGCGGGGGGCACAGATACGCAGTATTTT.

The rearrangement joins TRBV20-1 to TRBJ2-7; D is possibly TRBD1 (5 bases). CDR1 DFQATT and CDR2 SNEGSKA come from the germline V gene (reference sequence). CDR3 size: 16 residues. V lost 4 bases, J lost 3 bases, and 22 bases lay in between. The CDR3 DNA reads TGCAGTGCTAATGATCTAAGGGCTAGGGGTGGCTACGAGCAGTACTTC. This translates into CSANDLRARGGYEQYF.

This clonotype came up a few times. The CDR3 reads CASSHRGGEQETQYF. In DNA, the CDR3 is TGTGCCAGCAGCCACCGGGGGGGGGAACAAGAGACCCAGTACTTC. V and J are TRBV7-8 and TRBJ2-5; 8 positions match TRBD2. This CDR3 comprises 15 residues. After removal of 5 bases from V and 2 bases from J, the junction contained 7 bases not matched to a gene. Germline V CDR1 and CDR2: SGHVS, FQNEAQ.

This clonotype came up many times. J is TRBJ2-1 and V is TRBV11-2; 9 nucleotides line up with TRBD2. Germline V lookup: CDR1 SGHAT, CDR2 FQNNGV. This CDR3 spans 15 amino acids. J was trimmed by 10 bases and V by 4 bases; bases with no gene match: 11. CDR3 residues: CASSYRLAATGEQFF. CDR3 bases: TGTGCCAGCAGCTATCGACTAGCGGCGACGGGCGAGCAGTTCTTC.

The table lists this clonotype with many counts. V and J are TRBV6-1 and TRBJ1-1; D gene unclear. The CDR3 is 14 amino acids. Germline CDR1 is MNHNS and CDR2 is SASEGT. V shed 1 base and J shed 3 bases, with 9 bases lying between them. DNA for the CDR3: TGTGCCAGCAGTGAAGAGGCCGGGGACACTGAAGCTTTCTTT. It translates to CASSEEAGDTEAFF.

This clonotype was counted ten times or more. The chain has TRBV2 and TRBJ2-1, with D unresolved. Trimming cost V 4 bases and J 2 bases, with 9 bases left between them. In germline, CDR1 is SNHLY, CDR2 FYNNEI. The length of the CDR3 is 14 residues. In DNA form, the CDR3 reads TGTGCCAGCAGTGCGGGTCGCACCTACAATGAGCAGTTCTTC. This codes for CASSAGRTYNEQFF.

The table lists this clonotype with many counts. This chain connects TRBV11-1 to TRBJ2-3; D is possibly TRBD2 (6 bases). The V gene's germline CDR1 is SGHAT and CDR2 FQDESV (reference sequence). The CDR3 extends over 15 amino acids. V lost 10 bases and J 4 bases, leaving 21 bases between the germline ends. The CDR3 sequence is CATARIGGPADTQYF. The CDR3 region has the DNA TGTGCCACCGCGCGGATCGGGGGACCGGCAGATACGCAGTATTTT.

In this sample, this clonotype turned up many times. V is TRBV2 and J is TRBJ2-5; D gene uncertain. The CDR3 totals 14 residues. Germline values: CDR1 SNHLY, CDR2 FYNNEI. V lost 7 bases and J lost 4, with 16 bases in between. The CDR3 sequence: CASTQQTSTETQYF. CDR3 DNA: TGTGCCAGCACCCAACAGACGAGTACAGAGACCCAGTACTTC.

This clonotype was recorded a few times. The gene calls are TRBV7-9 and TRBJ1-1; possibly TRBD1 for D (5 bases). Germline V gene lookup returns CDR1 SEHNR and CDR2 FQNEAQ (reference sequence). The CDR3 is made up of 15 amino acids. Trimming took 6 bases from V and 0 from J, leaving 14 bases between them. CDR3: CASSPTRVLNTEAFF. The CDR3, as DNA: TGTGCCAGCAGTCCGACCAGGGTCTTGAACACTGAAGCTTTCTTT.

This clonotype was counted ten times or more. This rearrangement joins TRBV7-9 to TRBJ1-1; TRBD1 matches 8 bases. The germline V gene encodes CDR1 SEHNR and CDR2 FQNEAQ (reference sequence). Losses at the gene ends were 5 bases for V and 5 bases for J; bases not matched to a gene: 10. The CDR3 has 15 residues. The CDR3 coding sequence is TGTGCCAGCAGCGAAGCAGGGGGCTGGGGTACTGAAGCTTTCTTT. This codes for CASSEAGGWGTEAFF.

This clonotype was seen many times. CDR3 sequence reads: CASSPPRGAPLYNEQFF. The CDR3 DNA is TGTGCCAGCAGTCCGCCGAGGGGAGCCCCTCTTTACAATGAGCAGTTCTTC. This chain joins TRBV6-7 and TRBJ2-1; D is possibly TRBD1 or TRBD2 (5 bases each). TRBV6-7 is reported as an ORF; its role is uncertain. This CDR3 is built from 17 residues. V was shortened by 5 bases and J by 4 bases, with 21 bases between the two germline ends.

The chain combines TRBV29-1 with TRBJ2-2; 13 bases align to TRBD2. There are 16 residues in the CDR3. J was trimmed by 5 bases and V by 6 bases; bases with no gene match: 9. In germline, CDR1 is SQVTM, CDR2 ANQGSEA. The CDR3 DNA is TGCAGCGTCGGGACTAGCGGGATAGTAGGTACCGGGGAGCTGTTTTTT. Amino acids: CSVGTSGIVGTGELFF.

This clonotype was seen more than once but under ten times. This chain links TRBV12-5 with TRBJ2-5; TRBD2 matches 12 bases. This CDR3 has 15 amino acids. Per germline, CDR1 LGHNT and CDR2 FRNRAP. J was trimmed by 5 bases and V by 1 base; bases with no gene match: 2. The CDR3 loop reads CASGLGLAGVETQYF. The CDR3 DNA reads as TGTGCTAGTGGTTTGGGACTAGCGGGAGTGGAGACCCAGTACTTC.

For the CDR3, the DNA is TGCGCCAGCAGGCCGGGACCTGAGGGCGAAAAACTGTTTTTT. It specifies CASRPGPEGEKLFF. The V gene is TRBV5-1, the J gene TRBJ1-4; weak D call: TRBD1 (5 bases). Germline V gives CDR1 SGHRS, CDR2 YFSETQ. This CDR3 contains 14 residues. V lost 5 bases and J lost 8, with 16 bases in between.

The sample holds many counts of this clonotype. The chain is built from TRBV5-1 and TRBJ2-3; 8 nucleotides match TRBD2. This CDR3 comprises 14 residues. With V trimmed by 4 bases and J by 3 bases, 4 bases remained unmatched. Germline loops: CDR1 SGHRS, CDR2 YFSETQ. CDR3 coding DNA: TGCGCCAGCAGCGTCGGGAGGGGGACAGATACGCAGTATTTT. Encoded protein: CASSVGRGTDTQYF.

The V call is TRBV30, the J call TRBJ2-5, with D possibly called TRBD1 or TRBD2 (5 bases each). V was pared by 2 bases and J by 4 bases, with 11 bases between. This CDR3 spans 13 amino acids. Looked up from germline, CDR1 is GTSNPN and CDR2 is SVGIG (reference sequence). DNA for the CDR3: TGTGCCTGGAGTAGGGCAGGGAGAGAGACCCAGTACTTC. This encodes CAWSRAGRETQYF. Full variable domain (outside the CDR3, taken from reference TRBV30 and TRBJ2-5): SQTIHQWPATLVQPVGSPLSLECTVEGTSNPNLYWYRQAAGRGLQLLFYSVGIGQISSEVPQNLSASRPQDRQFILSSKKLLLSDSGFYLCAWSRAGRETQYFGPGTRLLVL.

This clonotype was recorded at least ten times. This rearrangement joins TRBV20-1 to TRBJ2-3; 8 nucleotides match TRBD2. The CDR3 length is 15 residues. Germline-derived CDR1 and CDR2 are DFQATT and SNEGSKA (reference sequence). The junction had 8 bases not matched to a gene; V was cut back by 0 bases and J by 6 bases. The CDR3 loop is CSARDRAGGSDTQYF. The CDR3 DNA is TGCAGTGCTAGAGATCGGGCGGGAGGTTCGGATACGCAGTATTTT.

This clonotype was seen repeatedly, ten times or more. V usage is TRBV12-3 or TRBV12-4 and J usage is TRBJ1-5, with a weak D call TRBD1 (6 bases). Trimming shortened V by 4 bases and J by 4 bases, and 11 bases separated the two germline ends. There are 14 residues in the CDR3. This CDR3 is CASSSWGRNQPQHF. The CDR3 region has the DNA TGTGCCAGCAGTTCGTGGGGGCGGAATCAGCCCCAGCATTTT.

In its sample, this clonotype was seen many times. The V gene is TRBV12-3 or TRBV12-4, the J gene TRBJ1-2, with a possible D match to TRBD1 (5 bases). This CDR3 region has 13 residues. V was pared by 2 bases and J by 10 bases, with 14 bases between. Here the CDR3 DNA reads TGTGCCAGCAGTTTAATGGGGGGAGAACACTACACCTTC. Its translation: CASSLMGGEHYTF.

The chain links TRBV12-3 or TRBV12-4 to TRBJ1-2, with 9 positions matching TRBD1. With V trimmed by 4 bases and J by 8 bases, 29 bases remained unmatched. This CDR3 spans 21 amino acids. This CDR3 is CASSSGKPINRDREIVGGYTF. CDR3 in DNA: TGTGCCAGCAGTTCCGGGAAACCCATAAACCGGGACAGGGAAATCGTGGGCGGCTACACCTTC.